This is a list of T cell receptor beta chains from one sample in a study of T-cell memory formation after mild COVID-19. From the 5' RACE reads, TCRdb called clonotypes with MiXCR, one entry per CDR3 protein. The top ten hold 20% to 25% of the sample, which has 250,000 to 300,000 distinct CDR3 sequences, 15% to 20% seen once. Sequencing used PBMCs or a T cell subset sorted from them (not recorded which). The origin of the receptors is a man younger than 30 who had mild COVID-19 (a few samples of this study predate the infection). Cell type and time point are not known. Each CDR3 is given with its conserved first and last residue. A D gene is named only where the DNA matches it firmly. Size is omitted from some rows. Given values are once, few, many or a class for expanded clones.

D | J | size | V | DNA | CDR3
TRBD1 | TRBJ2-5 | - | TRBV11-2 | TGTGCCAGCAGCTTTAGGGGGCGAACCCAAGAGACCCAGTACTTC | CASSFRGRTQETQYF
TRBD1 | TRBJ2-5 | few | TRBV20-1 | TGCAGTGCTATTTGGACAGGGGACCAAGAGACCCAGTACTTC | CSAIWTGDQETQYF
- | TRBJ1-1 | many | TRBV15 | TGTGCCACCAGCAGAGAGGCAGTCGCGATGGATGGAGCTTTCTTT | CATSREAVAMDGAFF
- | TRBJ1-1 | - | TRBV29-1 | TGCAGCGTGTTAAGGACAGCCATCATGAACACTGAAGCTTTCTTT | CSVLRTAIMNTEAFF
- | TRBJ1-2 | few | TRBV11-2 | TGTGCCACGGCCGCTAACTATGGCTACACCTTC | CATAANYGYTF
TRBD1 | TRBJ1-3 | once | TRBV4-1 | TGCGCCAGCAGCCAACCGGGACAGGGAAGGGACACCATATATTTT | CASSQPGQGRDTIYF
TRBD2 | TRBJ2-5 | few | TRBV7-2 | TGTGCCAGCAGCCAACAGCGGGGGGCAGAGACCCAGTACTTC | CASSQQRGAETQYF
TRBD1 | TRBJ2-4 | - | TRBV7-2 | TGTGCCAGCAGCCGGGACAGGGGGGACATTCAGTACTTC | CASSRDRGDIQYF
TRBD1 | TRBJ1-5 | - | TRBV6-5 | TGTGCCAGCAGTAAGTCGACAGGGGGAACCGTTTATAGCAATCAGCCCCAGCATTTT | CASSKSTGGTVYSNQPQHF
- | TRBJ2-3 | - | TRBV6-1 | TGTGCCAGCAGGGAGGCCCCGAACACAGATACGCAGTATTTT | CASREAPNTDTQYF
- | TRBJ2-1 | few | TRBV11-1 | TGTGCCAGCAGCCCCGGGGCAGGGTACAATGAGCAGTTCTTC | CASSPGAGYNEQFF